The rows below give T cell receptor beta chains drawn from one sample of a study of molecular identifiers for immune sequencing clone quantification. TCRdb passed the PCR reads through MiXCR, listing each CDR3 protein once. Of approximately 550,000 distinct CDR3 sequences in the sample, around 25% are singletons; the top ten hold under 0.8%. Sequences were obtained from naive CD8+ T cells from blood, with Jurkat cell RNA spiked in. The receptor set was obtained from a human donor in good health. Some libraries in this study had Jurkat cell RNA spiked in. CDR3s include the opening cysteine and the closing phenylalanine or tryptophan. A D gene is named only where the DNA matches it firmly. Some rows mark clone size as missing; the rest say once, few, many or name a class of expanded clone.

>TRBV4-2|NA|TRBJ2-1|TRBD2
TGTGCCAGCAGCCCATGGACGGGGGGTGACAATGAGCAGTTCTTC
CASSPWTGGDNEQFF
>TRBV15|many|TRBJ2-7|NA
TGTGCCACCAGCAGAGACAGGGGCAAAGGCGAGCAGTACTTC
CATSRDRGKGEQYF
>TRBV6-2/TRBV6-3|many|TRBJ2-5|NA
TGTGCCAGCAATCCTATTATCGACCAAGAGACCCAGTACTTC
CASNPIIDQETQYF
>TRBV2|NA|TRBJ1-5|NA
TGTGCCAGCAGTGAGGGGTGGGATTATAGCAATCAGCCCCAGCATTTT
CASSEGWDYSNQPQHF
>TRBV7-9|NA|TRBJ2-3|NA
TGTGCCAGCAGCTTACCGGAGACAGGCCCCGATGACGATACGCAGTATTTT
CASSLPETGPDDDTQYF
>TRBV20-1|many|TRBJ1-1|NA
TGCAGTGCTAGAGCCAGGGAACGAGTGAACACTGAAGCTTTCTTT
CSARARERVNTEAFF
>TRBV30|few|TRBJ2-7|NA
TGTGCCTGGAGCGAGACCGGGACGTTTTACGAGCAGTACTTC
CAWSETGTFYEQYF
>TRBV7-2|NA|TRBJ2-1|TRBD2
TGTGCCAGCAGCATTCGACTAGCGGGAGCAGGGTACGATGAGCAGTTCTTC
CASSIRLAGAGYDEQFF
>TRBV24-1|NA|TRBJ2-3|TRBD2
TGTGCCACCAGTGATCTAGCGGGACATACGCAGTATTTT
CATSDLAGHTQYF
>TRBV10-3|NA|TRBJ1-4|NA
TGTGCCAGAGCAGACTTAACCGATGGAAAACTGTTTTTT
CARADLTDGKLFF
>TRBV20-1|many|TRBJ2-7|NA
TGCAGTGCTAGAGATCCCCCCCGGGGTACCTACGAGCAGTACTTC
CSARDPPRGTYEQYF
>TRBV28|many|TRBJ2-2|NA
TGTGCCAGCAGTTCCGGGACTGTGAACACCGGGGAGCTGTTTTTT
CASSSGTVNTGELFF
>TRBV29-1|many|TRBJ2-3|NA
TGCAGCGGTTCCCCAGATACGCAGTATTTT
CSGSPDTQYF
>TRBV28|few|TRBJ1-4|NA
TGTGCCAGCCGTCCCGTCGTCCCCCAAGGTCGTGAAAAACTGTTTTTT
CASRPVVPQGREKLFF
>TRBV6-5|NA|TRBJ1-4|NA
TGTGCCAGCAGTTCTGCCTCTTTCGCGGGGGAACTGTTTTTT
CASSSASFAGELFF
>TRBV7-6|few|TRBJ2-1|NA
TGTGCCAGCAGCTTAGATGGTAGCGGAGGGAATGAGCAGTTCTTC
CASSLDGSGGNEQFF
>TRBV7-9|NA|TRBJ2-1|TRBD2
TGTGCCAGCAGCTCACCCGGGACTAGCGTCTATGAGCAGTCCTTC
CASSSPGTSVYEQSF
>TRBV28|NA|TRBJ1-4|NA
TGTGCCAGCAGTCCCTACAGGGCGTTACTTGAAAAACTGTTTTTT
CASSPYRALLEKLFF
>TRBV20-1|many|TRBJ2-3|TRBD2
TGCAGTGCCCGCGACGGGACTAGCGGCACAGATACGCAGTATTTT
CSARDGTSGTDTQYF
>TRBV4-3|NA|TRBJ1-2|NA
TGCGCCAGCAGCCAACAGGGGACTGGGTATGGCTACACCTTC
CASSQQGTGYGYTF
>TRBV7-9|many|TRBJ1-2|NA
TGTGCCAGCAGCTTACCCGCTAACTATGGCTACACCTTC
CASSLPANYGYTF
>TRBV5-1|many|TRBJ1-1|NA
TGCGCCAGCAGCTTGGTCGGGCTGAACACTGAAGCTTTCTTT
CASSLVGLNTEAFF
>TRBV12-3/TRBV12-4|few|TRBJ2-1|TRBD2
TGTGCCACCCGAATAGCGGGTGCCTACAATGAGCAGTTCTTC
CATRIAGAYNEQFF
>TRBV12-3/TRBV12-4|NA|TRBJ2-1|TRBD2
TGTGCCAGCAGCCCGGGTCTAGCGGAGATCTACAATGAGCAGTTCTTC
CASSPGLAEIYNEQFF
>TRBV2|NA|TRBJ2-1|TRBD2
TGTGCCAGCAGTGAAGGGACTAGCGGGACTCATGAGCAGTTCTTC
CASSEGTSGTHEQFF
>TRBV7-8|many|TRBJ2-3|NA
TGTGCCAGCAGCTTAGGCCCGGGAGACACAGATACGCAGTATTTT
CASSLGPGDTDTQYF
>TRBV5-5|few|TRBJ2-7|TRBD1
TGTGCCAGCAGCCTTCGACAGGGGAGTACCTACGAGCAGTACTTC
CASSLRQGSTYEQYF
>TRBV6-5|NA|TRBJ2-7|TRBD1
TGTGCCAGCAGTTGGACAGGGGGAGGAAACGAGCAGTACTTC
CASSWTGGGNEQYF
>TRBV19|few|TRBJ2-7|NA
TGTGCCAGTAGTATTCGAGCGGGCGCGCCCTACGAGCAGTACTTC
CASSIRAGAPYEQYF
>TRBV2|many|TRBJ2-2|NA
TGTGCCAGCAGTGAGAGCACTCCGGGAAGGGGCACCGGGGAGCTGTTTTTT
CASSESTPGRGTGELFF
>TRBV5-1|many|TRBJ1-1|NA
TGCGCCAGCAGCTTGGGCGAGGGGCTTACTGAAGCTTTCTTT
CASSLGEGLTEAFF
>TRBV27|many|TRBJ1-2|NA
TGTGCCAGCAGTTTAGGGCAGGCGCCTAGCTATGGCTACACCTTC
CASSLGQAPSYGYTF
>TRBV13|NA|TRBJ1-1|NA
TGTGCCAGCAGCTTAGGGCAGGCCTCTATACGGGAAGCTTTCTTT
CASSLGQASIREAFF
>TRBV12-3/TRBV12-4|NA|TRBJ1-5|TRBD1
TGTGCCAGCAGCCCCGGACAGGGGCCCAATCAGCCCCAGCATTTT
CASSPGQGPNQPQHF
>TRBV28|NA|TRBJ1-4|NA
TGTGCCAGCAGTGCCGCCATCACCGGGGAAAAACTGTTTTTT
CASSAAITGEKLFF
>TRBV6-5|NA|TRBJ1-6|NA
TGTGCCAGCAGTTTAGACAGGATTTATAATTCACCCCTCCACTTT
CASSLDRIYNSPLHF
>TRBV27|few|TRBJ1-5|NA
TGTGCCAGCAGTCTTAACTCGGCCGGGCCTAAAAATCAGCCCCAGCATTTT
CASSLNSAGPKNQPQHF
>TRBV7-9|NA|TRBJ2-7|TRBD1
TGTGCCAGCAGCAGCACAGGGGGCTACTCCTACGAGCAGTACTTC
CASSSTGGYSYEQYF
>TRBV5-8|many|TRBJ2-5|NA
TGTGCCAGCAGCGCTCGCGGGACTCAGGTACAAGAGACCCAGTACTTC
CASSARGTQVQETQYF
>TRBV19|few|TRBJ2-7|NA
TGTGCCAGTAGTCCCTCGAACTACGAGCAGTACTTC
CASSPSNYEQYF
>TRBV7-6|NA|TRBJ2-1|NA
TGTGCCAGCAGCTTGCAGGGTGAGCAGTTCTTC
CASSLQGEQFF
>TRBV4-1|NA|TRBJ2-1|NA
TGCGCCCGCAGCGAACGGGGGGCCCAGAGTTACAATGAGCAGTTCTTC
CARSERGAQSYNEQFF
>TRBV27|NA|TRBJ2-7|NA
TGTGCCAGCAGTTTGGGGGGAGAAGGAAACGAGCAGTACTTC
CASSLGGEGNEQYF
>TRBV4-3|many|TRBJ1-5|TRBD1
TGCGCCAGCAGCCAGGACCGGGACAGCGAGCCCCAGCATTTT
CASSQDRDSEPQHF
>TRBV4-3|few|TRBJ2-3|NA
TGCGCCAGCAGCATTGGGGGTTTTACCACAGATACGCAGTATTTT
CASSIGGFTTDTQYF
>TRBV6-2/TRBV6-3|many|TRBJ2-3|NA
TGTGCCAGCTGGGGTGGTCACGGTTTGGATACGCAGTATTTT
CASWGGHGLDTQYF
>TRBV3-1|few|TRBJ2-3|TRBD2
TGTGCCAGCAGCCAAGATATGACTAGCGGGAGAAGGGCAGATACGCAGTATTTT
CASSQDMTSGRRADTQYF
>TRBV19|NA|TRBJ2-7|TRBD1
TGTGCCAGTAGCACAGGGGTACCCTACGAGCAGTACTTC
CASSTGVPYEQYF
>TRBV19|few|TRBJ1-5|NA
TGTGCCAGTAGTTGGGGGGCTAGTCAGCCCCAGCATTTT
CASSWGASQPQHF
>TRBV6-2/TRBV6-3|NA|TRBJ1-6|NA
TGTGCCAGCAGTTTGGGACCCGCTCCGAGTTCACCCCTCCACTTT
CASSLGPAPSSPLHF
>TRBV11-2|few|TRBJ1-1|NA
TGTGCCAGCAGCTTAACTCTGCGGTCAGACACTGAAGCTTTCTTT
CASSLTLRSDTEAFF